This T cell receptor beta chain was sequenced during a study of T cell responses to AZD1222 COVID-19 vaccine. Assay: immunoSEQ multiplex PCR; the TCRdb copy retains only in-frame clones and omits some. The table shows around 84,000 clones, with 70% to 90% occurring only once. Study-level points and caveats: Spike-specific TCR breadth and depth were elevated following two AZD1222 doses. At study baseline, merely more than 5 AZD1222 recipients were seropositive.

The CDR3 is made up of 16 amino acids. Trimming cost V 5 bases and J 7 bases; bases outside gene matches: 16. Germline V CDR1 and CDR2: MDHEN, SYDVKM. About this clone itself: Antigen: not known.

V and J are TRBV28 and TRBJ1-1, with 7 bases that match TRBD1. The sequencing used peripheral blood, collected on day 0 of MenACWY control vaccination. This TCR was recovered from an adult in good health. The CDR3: CASSTRPGQRSYEAFF. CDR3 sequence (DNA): TGTGCCAGCAGTACTCGACCGGGACAGCGGTCGTATGAAGCTTTCTTT.